This T cell receptor beta chain was documented in a study of radiation and T cells in renal cell carcinoma. The CDR3 extends over 14 amino acids. Trimming left V 4 bases short and J 6 bases short, with 18 bases between. The germline gives CDR1 GTSNPN, CDR2 SVGIG (reference sequence). Sample time point: baseline pretreatment blood. Treatment in this sample: 15 Gy SBRT to primary tumor, nephrectomy 4 weeks later. Blood was sampled at baseline, 2 weeks and 4 weeks after SBRT. TCRdb's table, derived via immunoSEQ multiplex PCR, lists solely in-frame clones and lacks some. The sample consists of 140,000 to 150,000 clones, around 89% of them appearing once.

This specimen consisted of blood, obtained from a patient whose treatment included radiotherapy and nephrectomy. This chain joins TRBV30 and TRBJ1-2; D might be TRBD1 (6 bases). The receptor was derived from a woman in her 70s with renal cell carcinoma. The CDR3 DNA reads as TGTGCCTGGACCCCGATCGGGGGCGCGGATGGCTACACCTTC. It is translated as CAWTPIGGADGYTF.